This T cell receptor beta chain was observed in a study of blood T cells in healthy people across ages. The overall study: Researchers report that template switching captured about one barcoded beta molecule per two T cells. Study findings and constraints: Possibly, changes in expanded clonotypes were confounded because donor CMV status was unknown.

Per germline, CDR1 ENHRY and CDR2 SYGVKD. The CDR3 contains 14 residues. Trimming stripped 3 bases from V and 3 bases from J, with 11 bases between. A second about 6 to 12 cycle PCR used barcoded and J-beta primers. All cDNA molecules were each tagged by a template-switch adaptor with 12 random nucleotides. Using its own MiXCR run on the 5' RACE reads, TCRdb lists one record per CDR3 protein. The sample carries approximately 1,700,000 distinct CDR3 sequences, roughly two fifths recorded once. A remark on this clonotype: What it binds is unknown.

Every donor provided approximately 9.2 milliliters of peripheral blood. Sample: blood. The chain is built from TRBV10-3 and TRBJ1-2; a weak D match, TRBD1 (6 bases). The receptor comes from a human donor in good health. The CDR3 region has the DNA TGTGCCATCAGTGATCGGGGGGCCGACTATGGCTACACCTTC. Translated, it gives CAISDRGADYGYTF.